This T cell receptor (beta chain) derives from a study of cytomegalovirus exposure and HLA in healthy donors. Whole-study results and caveats: Several V segments, TRBV6-2 and TRBV6-3 among them, could not be told apart and were dropped.

Germline loops: CDR1 MNHNY, CDR2 SVGAGI (reference sequence). V was pared by 6 bases and J by 1 base, with 10 bases between. The CDR3 totals 13 residues. The study ran its PCR with 60 Vbeta and 13 Jbeta primers. This table comes from immunoSEQ multiplex PCR, and its TCRdb copy is limited to in-frame clones, with some not included. The data show some 180,000 clones, roughly four fifths seen once. Remarks on this clone: The antigen is not known.

The receptor was derived from a man in his thirties or forties in good health and CMV-seronegative. The sequencing sample was made of PBMCs. This chain joins TRBV6-6 and TRBJ2-7; maybe TRBD1 (5 bases). The CDR3 reads CASSPSGSYEQYF. In nucleotides, the CDR3 is TGTGCCAGCAGCCCATCAGGGTCCTACGAGCAGTACTTC.